The sample holds one count of the clone carrying this T cell receptor beta chain. CDR1 is ENHRY and CDR2 is SYGVKD in the germline V gene. The CDR3 has 15 amino acids. The ends were cut back, 6 bases at V and 5 bases at J, with 16 bases in the middle. This sample is drawn from a study of T cell changes during pregnancy in multiple sclerosis. The table came from immunoSEQ multiplex PCR; TCRdb's copy has only in-frame clones and leaves some out. The sample holds about 53,000 clones; approximately 91% are singletons and the top ten take 0.5%. The V call is TRBV10-3, the J call TRBJ2-2; TRBD1 might be the D (5 bases). This receptor was taken from a female donor with multiple sclerosis, enrolled in a pregnancy study. Sample: CD4+ T cells from peripheral blood mononuclear cells, taken in the third trimester of pregnancy. CDR3: CAISAEAGNTGELFF. CDR3 nucleotides: TGTGCCATCAGCGCCGAGGCAGGGAATACCGGGGAGCTGTTTTTT.